The clone carrying this TCR beta chain was seen a few times. These data originate in a study of identical twins. TCRdb processed the 5' RACE reads anew with MiXCR; each CDR3 protein has one entry. In the table there are approximately 470,000 distinct CDR3 sequences, approximately 15% of which are singletons. V shed 0 bases and J shed 2 bases, with 12 bases lying between them. The length of the CDR3 is 16 residues. In germline, CDR1 is SGHRS, CDR2 YFSETQ. This same sample was also taken into another study, of yellow fever vaccine responses in identical twins.

This TCR derives from a woman aged 18-35 years in good health. The sequenced sample was CD4+ T cells sorted from blood. The V gene is TRBV5-1, the J gene TRBJ1-3, with D maybe TRBD1 (6 bases). The CDR3 DNA sequence: TGCGCCAGCAGCTTGGGCGACAGGAGAGCTGGAAACACCATATATTTT. Its protein product is CASSLGDRRAGNTIYF.